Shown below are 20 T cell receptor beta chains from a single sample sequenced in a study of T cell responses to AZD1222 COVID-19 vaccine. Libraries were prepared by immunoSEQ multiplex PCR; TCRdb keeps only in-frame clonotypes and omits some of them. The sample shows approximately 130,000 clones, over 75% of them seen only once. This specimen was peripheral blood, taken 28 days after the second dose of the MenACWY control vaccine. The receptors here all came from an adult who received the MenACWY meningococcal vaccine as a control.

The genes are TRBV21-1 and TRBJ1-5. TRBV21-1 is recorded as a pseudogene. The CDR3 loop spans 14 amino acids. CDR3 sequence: CASSKARSDQPQHF. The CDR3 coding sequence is TGTGCCAGCAGCAAAGCACGGTCAGATCAGCCCCAGCATTTT.

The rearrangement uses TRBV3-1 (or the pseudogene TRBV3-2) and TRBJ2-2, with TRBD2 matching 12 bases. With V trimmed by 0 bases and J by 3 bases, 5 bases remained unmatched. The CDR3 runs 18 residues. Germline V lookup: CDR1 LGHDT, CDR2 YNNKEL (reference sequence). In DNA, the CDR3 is TGTGCCAGCAGCCAAGATCGAGGACTAGCGGGATACACCGGGGAGCTGTTTTTT. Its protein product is CASSQDRGLAGYTGELFF.

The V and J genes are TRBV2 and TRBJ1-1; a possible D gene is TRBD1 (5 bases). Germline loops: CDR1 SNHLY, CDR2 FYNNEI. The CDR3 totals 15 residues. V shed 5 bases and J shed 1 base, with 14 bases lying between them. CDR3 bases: TGTGCCAGCAGTACCCCCGGGACCGCGAACACTGAAGCTTTCTTT. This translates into CASSTPGTANTEAFF.

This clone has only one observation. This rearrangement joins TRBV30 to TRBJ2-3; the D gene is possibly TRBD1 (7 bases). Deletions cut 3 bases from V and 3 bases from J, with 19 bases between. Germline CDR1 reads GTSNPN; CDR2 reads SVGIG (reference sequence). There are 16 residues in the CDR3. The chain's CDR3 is CAWRGPRGVRTDTQYF. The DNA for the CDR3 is TGTGCCTGGAGGGGCCCCAGGGGGGTTCGGACAGATACGCAGTATTTT.

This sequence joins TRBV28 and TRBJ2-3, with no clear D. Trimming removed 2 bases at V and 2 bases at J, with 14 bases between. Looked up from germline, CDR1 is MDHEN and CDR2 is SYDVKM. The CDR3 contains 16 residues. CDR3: CASSLGSLWLTDTQYF. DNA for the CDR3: TGTGCCAGCAGTTTAGGTAGCCTCTGGCTCACAGATACGCAGTATTTT.

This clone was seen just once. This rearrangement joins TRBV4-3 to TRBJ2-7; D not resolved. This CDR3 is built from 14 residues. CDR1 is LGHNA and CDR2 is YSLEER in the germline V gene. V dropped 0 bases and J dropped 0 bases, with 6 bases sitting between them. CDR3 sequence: CASSQDTISYEQYV. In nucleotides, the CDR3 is TGCGCCAGCAGCCAAGATACTATCTCCTACGAGCAGTACGTC.

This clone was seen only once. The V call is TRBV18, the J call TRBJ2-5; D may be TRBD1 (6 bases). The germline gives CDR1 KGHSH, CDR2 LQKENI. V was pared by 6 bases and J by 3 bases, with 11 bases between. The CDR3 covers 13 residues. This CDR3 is CASSPGHKETQYF. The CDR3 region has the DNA TGTGCCAGCTCGCCGGGACACAAAGAGACCCAGTACTTC.

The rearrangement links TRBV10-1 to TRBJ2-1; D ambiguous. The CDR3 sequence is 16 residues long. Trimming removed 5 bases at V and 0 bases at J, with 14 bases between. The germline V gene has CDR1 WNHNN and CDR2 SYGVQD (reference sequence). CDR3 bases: TGCGCCAGCAGTCCCCCGAGGAAAAGCTCCTACAATGAGCAGTTCTTC. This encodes CASSPPRKSSYNEQFF.

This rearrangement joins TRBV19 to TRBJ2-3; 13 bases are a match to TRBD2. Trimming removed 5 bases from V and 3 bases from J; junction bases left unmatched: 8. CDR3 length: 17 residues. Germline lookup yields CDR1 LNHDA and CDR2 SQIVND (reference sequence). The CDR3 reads CASSGSGLAGQTDTQYF. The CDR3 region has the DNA TGTGCCAGTAGTGGCTCGGGACTAGCGGGACAGACAGATACGCAGTATTTT.

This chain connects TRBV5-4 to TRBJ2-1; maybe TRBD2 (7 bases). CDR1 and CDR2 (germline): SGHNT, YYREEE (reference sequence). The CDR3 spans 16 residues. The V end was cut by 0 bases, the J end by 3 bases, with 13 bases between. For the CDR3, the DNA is TGTGCCAGCAGCTTGGGGGTGGGAGGGGGCTACAATGAGCAGTTCTTC. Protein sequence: CASSLGVGGGYNEQFF.

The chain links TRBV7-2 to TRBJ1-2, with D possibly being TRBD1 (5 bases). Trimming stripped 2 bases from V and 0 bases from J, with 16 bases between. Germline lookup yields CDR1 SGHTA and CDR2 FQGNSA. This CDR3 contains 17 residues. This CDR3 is CASSLTGGESPNYGYTF. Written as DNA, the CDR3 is TGTGCCAGCAGCTTAACAGGCGGCGAGTCCCCTAACTATGGCTACACCTTC.

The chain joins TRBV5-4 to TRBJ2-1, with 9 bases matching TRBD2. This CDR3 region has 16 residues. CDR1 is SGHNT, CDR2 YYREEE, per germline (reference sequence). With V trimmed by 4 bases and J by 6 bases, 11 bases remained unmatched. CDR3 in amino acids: CASSNPGGREGNEQFF. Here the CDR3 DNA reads TGTGCCAGCAGCAACCCCGGTGGGCGGGAGGGCAATGAGCAGTTCTTC.

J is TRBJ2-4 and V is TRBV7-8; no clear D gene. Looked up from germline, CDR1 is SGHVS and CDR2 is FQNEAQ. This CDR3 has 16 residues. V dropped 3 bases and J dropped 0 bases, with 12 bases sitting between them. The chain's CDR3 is CASSLAPEIAKNIQYF. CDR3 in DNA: TGTGCCAGCAGCTTGGCCCCTGAGATAGCCAAAAACATTCAGTACTTC.

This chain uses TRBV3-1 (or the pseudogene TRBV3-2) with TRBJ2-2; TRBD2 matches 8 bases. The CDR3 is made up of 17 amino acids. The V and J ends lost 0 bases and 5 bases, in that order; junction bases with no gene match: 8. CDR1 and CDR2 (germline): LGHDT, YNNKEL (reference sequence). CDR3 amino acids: CASSQEVREVTTGELFF. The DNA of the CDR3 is TGTGCCAGCAGCCAAGAGGTGCGGGAGGTCACAACCGGGGAGCTGTTTTTT.

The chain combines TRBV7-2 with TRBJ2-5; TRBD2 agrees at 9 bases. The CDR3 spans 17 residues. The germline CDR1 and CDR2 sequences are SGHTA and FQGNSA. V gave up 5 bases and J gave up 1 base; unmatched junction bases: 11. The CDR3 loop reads CASSPRSSGGTQETQYF. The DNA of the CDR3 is TGTGCCAGCAGCCCCCGGAGTAGCGGGGGAACCCAAGAGACCCAGTACTTC.

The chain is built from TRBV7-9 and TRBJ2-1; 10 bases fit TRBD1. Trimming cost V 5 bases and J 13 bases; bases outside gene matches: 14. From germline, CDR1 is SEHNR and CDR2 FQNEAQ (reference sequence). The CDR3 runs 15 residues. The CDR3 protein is CASSRRDRGRTEQFF. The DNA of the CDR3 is TGTGCCAGCAGCCGCCGGGACAGGGGAAGGACGGAACAGTTCTTC.

This CDR3 is CASSEVRGRDTQYF. CDR3 bases: TGCGCCAGCAGCGAAGTGAGGGGGCGGGATACGCAGTATTTT. The chain uses TRBV4-1 and TRBJ2-3; TRBD1 matches 7 bases. Trimming cost V 5 bases and J 6 bases; bases outside gene matches: 8. The CDR3 is 14 amino acids. Per the germline V gene, CDR1 is MGHRA and CDR2 is YSYEKL.

The CDR3 is CATSMDLPETQYF. Written as DNA, the CDR3 is TGTGCCACCAGCATGGACCTGCCAGAGACCCAGTACTTC. The chain joins TRBV15 to TRBJ2-5; D is undetermined. The V and J ends lost 4 bases and 4 bases respectively, with 10 bases between them. Per the germline V gene, CDR1 is LNHNV and CDR2 is YYDKDF (reference sequence). CDR3 size: 13 residues.

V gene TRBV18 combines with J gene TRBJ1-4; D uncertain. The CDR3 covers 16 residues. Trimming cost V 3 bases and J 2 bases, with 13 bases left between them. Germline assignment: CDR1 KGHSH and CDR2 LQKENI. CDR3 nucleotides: TGTGCCAGCTCACCGACGGGGAGTTGGACTAATGAAAAACTGTTTTTT. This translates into CASSPTGSWTNEKLFF.

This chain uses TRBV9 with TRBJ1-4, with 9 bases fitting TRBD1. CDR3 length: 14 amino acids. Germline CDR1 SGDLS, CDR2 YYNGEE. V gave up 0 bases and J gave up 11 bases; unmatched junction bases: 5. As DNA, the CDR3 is TGTGCCAGCAGCGTAGGACAGGGGGTTGGGAAACTGTTTTTT. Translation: CASSVGQGVGKLFF.